This TCR beta chain was sequenced in a study of graft-versus-host responses after intestinal transplantation (dated by TCRdb to the early 2020s). In the study overall: Multivisceral, liver-intestinal, or isolated intestinal transplants were received by the recipients. Anti-thymocyte globulin induction was given to all recipients, followed by maintenance tacrolimus and steroids for approximately 3 years. After intestinal transplantation, graft-versus-host and host-versus-graft alloreactive T cell clones in the graft, circulation and bone marrow were tracked using bulk TCR-beta CDR3 sequencing. Alloreactive clones were identified by sequencing pre-transplant mixed lymphocyte reaction products and comparing them with unstimulated pre-transplant donor and recipient T cells. The cohort enrolled about two dozen intestinal transplant recipients including one retransplant, and a few patients lacking pretransplant specimens were excluded. Donor T cell macrochimerism was defined as a peak of at least 4% donor T cells among recipient peripheral blood mononuclear cells. Rather than being sequenced by the commercial service, samples from three later patients were sequenced in-house on an Illumina MiSeq and processed with MiXCR. The paper as a whole reports these results and caveats: GvH clones were detected in recipient bone marrow, and some appeared earlier in ileal mucosa or blood, consistent with an intestinal mucosal origin. Peak levels of circulating GvH clones were associated with declines in HvG clones early after transplant. In the allografts of patients with donor T cell macrochimerism, GvH to HvG T cell clonal ratios were high. The relatively low number and heterogeneity of intestinal transplant patients limited the conclusions.

Library creation used the immunoSEQ multiplex PCR assay. For most patients, genomic DNA was isolated with the Qiagen DNeasy Blood and Tissue Kit and sent frozen to Adaptive Biotechnologies for TCR sequencing. High-throughput TCR-beta CDR3 sequencing of genomic DNA from most patients was performed by Adaptive Biotechnologies. For the original study's pipeline: Adaptive's ImmunoSEQ software supplied the TCR sequencing data for more than 15 patients, while MiXCR and VDJtools were used to process three other patients. CD4 versus CD8 sorting errors were corrected by removing sequences found in both subsets at a frequency ratio below 5:1. Because the origin of CDR3 nucleotide sequences shared between donor and recipient could not be assigned, those sequences were removed. At least 2-fold expansion over unstimulated cells and a minimum CFSE-low frequency of 0.002% (template counts) or 0.001% (read counts) were required for clones to be classified as alloreactive. Mappable clones were those detected in sequenced pre-transplant spleen, lymph node, or MLR CFSE-low populations of the donor or recipient. The cumulative frequency of alloreactive clones was calculated as a percentage of all sequences, weighted by copy number. In TCRdb, the immuneACCESS table is reduced to in-frame sequences with V and J assigned. These tables do not hold every clone; where another copy was compared, an unresolved V gene accounts for under half, and the others remain unexplained. The D gene and trimming were derived from the DNA, and the V and J assignments and clone size from that table. For this sample there are 93,000 or so clones; over 85% appear just once. 1.2% of the sample comes from the top ten.

V trim: 8 bases; J trim: 3 bases; unmatched bases: 7. The germline V gene (reference sequence) gives CDR1 as LNHDA and CDR2 as SQIVND. The CDR3 has 15 amino acids, counting the end cysteine and phenylalanine. The read is trimmed to its CDR3 DNA, 45 bases read in frame from base 1. Comment on this clone: Its antigen is not yet known. Base qualities are not provided; no much larger clone lies one nucleotide away.

This specimen's time point label, per the study, means: cells obtained before transplantation from donor or recipient. CD3+CD4+ and CD3+CD8+ populations were FACS-sorted from unstimulated pre-transplant donor and recipient cells taken from spleen or lymph nodes. The rearranged segments are TRBV19 and TRBJ1-4, with 9 bases matching TRBD1. The specimen comprised unstimulated CD8+ T cells sorted from spleen or lymph node cells, sampled before intestinal transplant. This receptor was identified in a human donor who received an intestinal transplant. The nucleotide sequence is given as TGTGCCAGTCGGGACTGGACAGGGGCTAATGAAAAACTGTTTTTT. It codes for CASRDWTGANEKLFF.